Shown below are 4 T cell receptor beta chains from a single sample sequenced in a study of T cells in Graves' hyperthyroidism and ophthalmopathy (dated by TCRdb to the late 2010s). Library preparation was by multiplex PCR. These reads were obtained on an Illumina HiSeq 2000. TCR beta CDR3 regions were amplified from RNA transcripts. A first-round RT-PCR of the TCR CDR3 used the HTBI primer set with the Qiagen OneStep RT-PCR kit. TCRdb trimmed public reads at Q25 via fastp, called clones via MiXCR and kept in-frame beta chains. Records with the same CDR3 protein are collapsed into one entry carrying the most frequent genes and DNA. Present in this sample are some 350,000 distinct CDR3 sequences, around 16% of which were seen just once. The ten largest clones capture 28% of the sample. Material: blood. Receptor source: a woman under 30 with Graves' hyperthyroidism that later progressed to Graves' ophthalmopathy.

In its sample, this clonotype was seen many times. The J gene is TRBJ2-2, the V gene TRBV2; 13 nucleotides line up with TRBD2. The germline gives CDR1 SNHLY, CDR2 FYNNEI. This CDR3 comprises 15 residues. J lost 5 bases, V lost 6 bases, and 3 bases had no gene match. CDR3 nucleotide sequence: TGTGCCAGCAGCTGGACTAGCGGGAGAACCGGGGAGCTGTTTTTT. Translation: CASSWTSGRTGELFF.

The sample holds many counts of this clonotype. This chain links TRBV24-1 with TRBJ2-2; a possible D gene is TRBD2 (5 bases). The ends were cut back, 9 bases at V and 7 bases at J, with 14 bases in the middle. The germline V gene has CDR1 KGHDR and CDR2 SFDVKD. CDR3 size: 13 residues. The CDR3 region has the DNA TGTGCCACCGGTGGGAGTATCGGCGGGGAGCTGTTTTTT. Its protein product is CATGGSIGGELFF.

The V call is TRBV13, the J call TRBJ2-7; 9 nucleotides align to TRBD2. Looked up from germline, CDR1 is PRHDT and CDR2 is FYEKMQ (reference sequence). V dropped 2 bases and J dropped 2; count of bases not matched to a gene: 13. The CDR3 loop spans 18 amino acids. The CDR3 DNA reads TGTGCCAGCAGCTTATCCGGGGCGGGAGGGAGAAAGACCTACGAGCAGTACTTC. Amino acids: CASSLSGAGGRKTYEQYF.

The rearrangement links TRBV16 to TRBJ2-7, with D perhaps being TRBD1 or TRBD2 (7 bases each). Trimming took 0 bases from V and 4 from J, leaving 16 bases between them. This CDR3 contains 16 residues. Germline V gives CDR1 KGHSY, CDR2 FQNENV. CDR3 residues: CASSQSSGTRGYEQYF. The CDR3 DNA sequence: TGTGCCAGCAGCCAATCAAGCGGGACCAGGGGGTACGAGCAGTACTTC.